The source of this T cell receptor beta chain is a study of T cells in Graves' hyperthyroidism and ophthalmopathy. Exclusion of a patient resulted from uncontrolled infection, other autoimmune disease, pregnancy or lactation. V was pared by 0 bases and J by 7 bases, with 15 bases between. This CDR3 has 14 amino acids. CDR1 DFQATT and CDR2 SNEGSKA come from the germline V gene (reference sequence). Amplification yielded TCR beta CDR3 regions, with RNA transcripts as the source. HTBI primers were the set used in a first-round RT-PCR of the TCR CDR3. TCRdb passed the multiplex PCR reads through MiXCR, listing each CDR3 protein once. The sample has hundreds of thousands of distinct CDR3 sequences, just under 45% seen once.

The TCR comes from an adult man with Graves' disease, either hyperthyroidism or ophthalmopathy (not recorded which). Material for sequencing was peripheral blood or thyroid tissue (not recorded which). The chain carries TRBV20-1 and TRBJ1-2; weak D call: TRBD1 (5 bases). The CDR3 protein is CSARDPRGVVGYTF. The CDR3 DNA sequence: TGCAGTGCTAGAGATCCTAGGGGTGTAGTTGGCTACACCTTC.